The 16 T cell receptor beta chains below come from one sample, sequenced in a study of tissue T cells after allogeneic stem cell transplantation. Measured with immunoSEQ multiplex PCR; TCRdb has only the in-frame clones, and not every one. The repertoire consists of over 40,000 clones, with about 73% occurring once and the leading ten covering around 0.5%. The material sequenced was sorted cells pooled from one or two spleens. These receptors all come from a pool of C57BL/6 mice in good health.

Concerning this clone: Each gene name is a mouse one. The read terminates 1 residue before the CDR3 end, so the remaining end is supplied by the germline J gene. J is TRBJ2-1 and V is TRBV16; 10 positions match TRBD2. Germline CDR1 and CDR2: SGHSA and FRNQAP. Germline trimming cut 1 base from V and 3 bases from J; bases unmatched to any gene: 3. CDR3 size: 16 residues. The CDR3 here is CASSLAGGAPYAEQFF. The covered CDR3 bases are TGTGCAAGCAGCTTAGCTGGGGGGGCGCCCTATGCTGAGCAGTTC. The full variable domain, completed using reference TRBV16 and TRBJ2-1, is NAGVIQTPRHKVTGKGQEATLWCEPISGHSAVFWYRQTIVQGLEFLTYFRNQAPIDDSGMPKERFSAQMPNQSHSTLKIQSTQPQDSAVYLCASSLAGGAPYAEQFFGPGTRLTVL.

With respect to this clone: The listed genes are named as in mouse. The CDR3 extends 1 residue past the end of the read, so its final part is completed from the germline J gene. The chain uses TRBV31 and TRBJ1-3; the D gene is possibly TRBD1 (5 bases). The germline CDR1 and CDR2 sequences are GKSSPN and SITVG. Trimming removed 0 bases at V and 1 base at J, with 7 bases between. The length of the CDR3 is 14 residues. CDR3 sequence reads: CAWSLGGSGNTLYF. CDR3 bases read: TGTGCCTGGAGTCTGGGGGGGTCTGGAAATACGCTCTAT.

Comment on this clone: Gene names are mouse gene names. The read finishes 1 residue shy of the CDR3 end, and the germline J gene is used to complete it. The J gene is TRBJ1-1, the V gene TRBV19, with D unclear. The germline V and J ends were trimmed by 1 base and 1 base, with 5 bases remaining between them. The CDR3 covers 13 residues. The germline V gene encodes CDR1 FNHDT and CDR2 SITEND (reference sequence). The chain's CDR3 is CASSIMGNTEVFF. The part of the CDR3 DNA that was read is TGTGCCAGCAGTATAATGGGGAACACAGAAGTCTTC.

A word on this clone: Gene names are the mouse ones. The read ends 1 residue shy of where the CDR3 ends; the end is completed using the germline J gene. The V call is TRBV13-2, the J call TRBJ2-7; D perhaps matches TRBD1 (7 bases). Trimming removed 1 base at V and 4 bases at J, with 9 bases between. CDR1 and CDR2 (germline): NNHNN, SYGAGS (reference sequence). The CDR3 sequence is 13 residues long. The CDR3 reads CASGDQGGYEQYF. The CDR3 DNA, read in part, is TGTGCCAGCGGTGATCAGGGGGGTTATGAACAGTAC.

Worth noting for this clone: The gene names here belong to mouse. Read coverage stops 1 residue before the CDR3 terminus; the germline J gene supplies the remainder. The chain is built from TRBV31 and TRBJ1-4; TRBD1 matches at 9 bases. CDR1 is GKSSPN, CDR2 SITVG, per germline. V shed 3 bases and J 7 bases; nucleotides not matched to a gene: 6. The CDR3 runs to 14 residues. CDR3 residues: CAWSRDREGERLFF. The sequenced part of the CDR3 DNA is TGTGCCTGGAGCCGGGACAGGGAGGGCGAAAGATTATTT.

Remarks on this clone: The genes and germline here are from mouse. The CDR3 extends 1 residue past the end of the read, so its final part is completed from the germline J gene. The V and J genes are TRBV26 and TRBJ1-1, with unresolved D. Trimming stripped 3 bases from V and 3 bases from J, with 8 bases between. Germline CDR1 is KGHPV and CDR2 is FQNQEV (reference sequence). This CDR3 is built from 13 residues. CDR3 DNA (partial): TGTGCCAGCAGTCTAGTGAAGGACACAGAAGTCTTC. Its protein is CASSLVKDTEVF. In full, the CDR3 is CASSLVKDTEVFF.

Concerning this clone: Mouse gene names and germline throughout. Read data end 1 residue before the CDR3 end; the end is taken from the germline J gene. V gene TRBV12-1 combines with J gene TRBJ2-7; TRBD1 is a possible D gene (6 bases). CDR3 length: 15 amino acids. The germline CDR1 and CDR2 sequences are SGHSN and HYEKVE. V lost 3 bases and J lost 0, with 14 bases in between. CDR3 protein: CASSVPRDNSYEQYF. The DNA read from the CDR3 is TGTGCCAGCTCTGTCCCCCGGGACAACTCCTATGAACAGTAC.

About this clone itself: The listed genes are named as in mouse. Read data end 1 residue before the CDR3 end; the end is taken from the germline J gene. This chain joins TRBV15 and TRBJ2-1, with TRBD2 matching over 8 bases. CDR3 length equals 14 residues. Germline CDR1 reads SGHND; CDR2 reads FRSKSL. The junction had 3 bases not matched to a gene; V was cut back by 5 bases and J by 3 bases. The sequenced CDR3 bases are TGTGCCAGCAGTCTCGGGGGGGCCTATGCTGAGCAGTTC. Protein sequence: CASSLGGAYAEQF. In full, the CDR3 is CASSLGGAYAEQFF.

A single count supports this clone. Gene names and germline match the mouse. The read terminates 1 residue before the CDR3 end, so the remaining end is supplied by the germline J gene. The chain links TRBV29 to TRBJ2-2; D perhaps matches TRBD1 (6 bases). V lost 1 base to trimming and J lost 1 base, with 7 bases between them. CDR1 and CDR2 (germline): MSHET, SYDVDS. The CDR3 spans 15 residues. The CDR3: CASSLLGGNTGQLYF. The sequenced CDR3 bases are TGTGCTAGCAGTTTATTAGGGGGAAACACCGGGCAGCTCTAC.

This clone came up a few times. The germline and genes are mouse ones. The CDR3 here is CASSQDRGLGNTLYF. Incomplete CDR3 DNA: TGTGCCAGCAGCCAAGACAGGGGGCTCGGAAATACGCTCTAT. The chain employs TRBV2 and TRBJ1-3; 8 bases are shared with TRBD1. The sequenced fragment ends 1 residue before the CDR3 boundary, so the rest is inferred from the germline J gene. Germline loops: CDR1 LGHNA, CDR2 YSYQKL. This CDR3 spans 15 amino acids. Trimming cost V 0 bases and J 4 bases; bases outside gene matches: 2.

Concerning this clone itself: Mouse gene names apply. The read terminates 1 residue ahead of where the CDR3 ends, so the germline J gene completes it. The J gene is TRBJ1-2, the V gene TRBV12-1; D is perhaps TRBD1 (6 bases). Trimming took 0 bases from V and 7 from J, leaving 11 bases between them. The CDR3 totals 13 residues. Germline V gives CDR1 SGHSN, CDR2 HYEKVE. CDR3: CASSLGGAGDYTF. CDR3 bases read: TGTGCCAGCTCTCTCGGGGGGGCCGGCGACTACACC.

For this clone: The genes and germline here are from mouse. Read coverage stops 1 residue before the CDR3 terminus; the germline J gene supplies the remainder. The V and J genes are TRBV3 and TRBJ2-5; TRBD2 agrees at 12 bases. The germline gives CDR1 SNHLY, CDR2 FYNGKV (reference sequence). After removal of 5 bases from V and 2 bases from J, the junction contained 5 bases not matched to a gene. This CDR3 comprises 16 residues. The sequenced CDR3 bases are TGTGCCAGCAGCCTGGACTGGGGGGGGTCCCAAGACACCCAGTAC. Protein: CASSLDWGGSQDTQY. The full-length CDR3 reads as CASSLDWGGSQDTQYF.

As concerns this clone: The gene names given are mouse names. Coverage ceases 1 residue before the CDR3 finishes, and the germline J gene fills in the end. V usage is TRBV13-2 and J usage is TRBJ1-6, with D maybe TRBD1 (6 bases). TRBJ1-6 is known as an ORF, though its function is uncertain. Germline CDR1 reads NNHNN; CDR2 reads SYGAGS (reference sequence). This CDR3 has 18 amino acids. V was clipped by 2 bases and J by 0 bases, with 15 bases between them. This chain's CDR3 is CASGELPGQNSYNSPLYF. The sequenced part of the CDR3 DNA is TGTGCCAGCGGTGAACTCCCGGGACAAAATTCCTATAATTCGCCCCTCTAC.

Only one count was recorded for this clone. These gene names are mouse names. The read stops 1 residue short of the end of the CDR3; the missing end is completed from the germline J gene. This chain joins TRBV19 and TRBJ1-6, with D perhaps matching TRBD1 (6 bases). TRBJ1-6 is recorded as an ORF, its role being uncertain. CDR3 length: 14 residues. Germline V lookup: CDR1 FNHDT, CDR2 SITEND (reference sequence). Trimming took 7 bases from V and 0 from J, leaving 8 bases between them. This chain's CDR3 is CASQQGSYNSPLYF. The sequenced part of the CDR3 DNA is TGTGCCAGCCAACAGGGTTCCTATAATTCGCCCCTCTAC.

A remark on this clone: Gene names are the mouse ones. The CDR3 end is not reached by the read, which stops 1 residue before it; the germline J gene fills it in. The chain recombines TRBV14 with TRBJ1-4; D possibly corresponds to TRBD1 (6 bases). This CDR3 has 15 amino acids. The germline V gene has CDR1 SGHDT and CDR2 FRDEAV. The V and J ends lost 4 bases and 0 bases respectively, with 10 bases between them. The CDR3: CASSPGTLSNERLFF. The sequenced CDR3 bases are TGTGCCAGCAGTCCCGGGACACTTTCCAACGAAAGATTATTT. The full variable domain, rest sourced from reference TRBV14 and TRBJ1-4, is EAGVTQSPRYAVLQEGQAVSFWCDPISGHDTLYWYQQPRDQGPQLLVYFRDEAVIDNSQLPSDRFSAVRPKGTNSTLKIQSAKQGDTATYLCASSPGTLSNERLFFGHGTKLSVL.

On this clone itself: Germline and genes: mouse. The read stops 1 residue short of the end of the CDR3; the missing end is completed from the germline J gene. The chain combines TRBV14 with TRBJ2-1, with D perhaps assigned TRBD1 or TRBD2 (6 bases each). In germline, CDR1 is SGHDT, CDR2 FRDEAV. The CDR3 covers 15 residues. With 4 bases removed from V and 2 bases from J, the gap between germline ends came to 13 bases. The sequenced part of the CDR3 DNA is TGTGCCAGCAGTCCGGGGGCCGGGGACTATGCTGAGCAGTTC. It yields the protein CASSPGAGDYAEQF. The entire CDR3 is CASSPGAGDYAEQFF.